The entry below describes one TCR beta chain. The data belong to a study of shared clonotypes between healthy human individuals. J was trimmed by 7 bases and V by 6 bases; bases with no gene match: 7. Germline CDR1 is MNHEY and CDR2 is SVGAGI. The CDR3 is 13 amino acids. The naive CD8 subset, CD45RO-negative cells positively selected for CCR7, excluded terminally differentiated effector memory CD45RA+ cells. Here immunoSEQ multiplex PCR was the method, and the copy in TCRdb shows in-frame clones only, minus some. The sample includes some 2,100,000 clones, approximately 94% seen only once; the top ten take 1.5% to 2%.

The clonotype was recovered from a young man in good health. Some clones in this sample may be carry-over from other donors' samples. V usage is TRBV6-5 and J usage is TRBJ1-1; 8 nucleotides align to TRBD1. The sample taken for sequencing was naive CD8+ T cells from PBMCs. The CDR3 DNA reads as TGTGCCAGCAGCAACAGGGGGAATGATGAAGCTTTCTTT. It codes for CASSNRGNDEAFF.